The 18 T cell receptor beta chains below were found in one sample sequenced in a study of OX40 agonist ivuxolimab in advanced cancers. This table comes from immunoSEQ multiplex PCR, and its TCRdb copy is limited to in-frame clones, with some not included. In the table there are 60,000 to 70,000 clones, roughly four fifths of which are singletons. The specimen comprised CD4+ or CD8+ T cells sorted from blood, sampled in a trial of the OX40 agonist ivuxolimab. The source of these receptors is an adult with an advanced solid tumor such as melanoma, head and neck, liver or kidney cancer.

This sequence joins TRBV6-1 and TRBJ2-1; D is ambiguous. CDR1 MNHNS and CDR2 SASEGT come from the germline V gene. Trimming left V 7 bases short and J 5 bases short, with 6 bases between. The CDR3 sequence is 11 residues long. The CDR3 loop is CASKRNNEQFF. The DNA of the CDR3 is TGTGCCAGCAAGAGGAACAATGAGCAGTTCTTC.

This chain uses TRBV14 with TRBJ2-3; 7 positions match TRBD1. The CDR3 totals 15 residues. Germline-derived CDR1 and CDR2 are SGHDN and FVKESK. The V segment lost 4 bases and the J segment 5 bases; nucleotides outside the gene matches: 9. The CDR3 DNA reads TGTGCCAGCAGCCTACCGACAGGGCTAGTAGATACGCAGTATTTT. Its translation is CASSLPTGLVDTQYF.

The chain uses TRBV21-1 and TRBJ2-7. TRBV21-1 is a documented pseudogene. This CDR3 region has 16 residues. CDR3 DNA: TGTGCCAGCAGCCTATACAGGGGCGGGAGCGGTAGGGAGCAGTACTTC. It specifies CASSLYRGGSGREQYF.

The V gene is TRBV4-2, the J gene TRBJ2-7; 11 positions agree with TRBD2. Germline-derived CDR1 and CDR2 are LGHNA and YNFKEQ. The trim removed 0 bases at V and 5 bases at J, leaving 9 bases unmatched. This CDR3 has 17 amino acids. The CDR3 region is CASSQDPLAGGLNEQYF. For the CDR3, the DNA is TGTGCCAGCAGCCAAGACCCCCTAGCGGGAGGATTGAACGAGCAGTACTTC.

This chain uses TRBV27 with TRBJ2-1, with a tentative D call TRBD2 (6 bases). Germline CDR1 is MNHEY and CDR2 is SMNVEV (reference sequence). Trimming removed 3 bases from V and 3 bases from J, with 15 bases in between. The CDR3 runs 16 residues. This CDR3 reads CASSFLTAGGYNEQFF. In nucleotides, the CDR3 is TGTGCCAGCAGTTTCCTGACCGCCGGGGGCTACAATGAGCAGTTCTTC.

The CDR3 here is CASSSPQRERTDTQYF. The CDR3 nucleotides are TGTGCCAGTAGTTCCCCCCAGCGGGAGAGGACAGATACGCAGTATTTT. The gene calls are TRBV19 and TRBJ2-3; 8 bases map to TRBD2. The CDR3 spans 16 residues. Trimming at V came to 5 bases and at J to 3 bases, leaving 10 bases not matched to a gene. Germline CDR1 and CDR2: LNHDA and SQIVND (reference sequence).

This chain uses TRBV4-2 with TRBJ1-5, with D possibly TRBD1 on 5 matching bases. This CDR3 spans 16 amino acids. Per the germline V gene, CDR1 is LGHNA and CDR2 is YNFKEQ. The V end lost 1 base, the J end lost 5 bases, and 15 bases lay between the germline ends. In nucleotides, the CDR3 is TGTGCCAGCAGCCAAGGGCACAGGCCAATCGATCAGCCCCAGCATTTT. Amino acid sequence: CASSQGHRPIDQPQHF.

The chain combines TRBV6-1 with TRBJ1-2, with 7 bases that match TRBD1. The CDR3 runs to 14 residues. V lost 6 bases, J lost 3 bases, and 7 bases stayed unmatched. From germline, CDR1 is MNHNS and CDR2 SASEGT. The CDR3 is CASRPTGWDYGYTF. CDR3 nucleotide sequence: TGTGCCAGCAGGCCGACAGGGTGGGACTATGGCTACACCTTC.

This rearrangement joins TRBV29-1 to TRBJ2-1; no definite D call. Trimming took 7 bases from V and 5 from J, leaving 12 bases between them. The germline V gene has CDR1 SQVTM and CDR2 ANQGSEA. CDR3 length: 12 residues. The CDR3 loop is CSGSRRDNEQFF. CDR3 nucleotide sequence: TGCAGCGGCTCACGACGGGACAATGAGCAGTTCTTC.

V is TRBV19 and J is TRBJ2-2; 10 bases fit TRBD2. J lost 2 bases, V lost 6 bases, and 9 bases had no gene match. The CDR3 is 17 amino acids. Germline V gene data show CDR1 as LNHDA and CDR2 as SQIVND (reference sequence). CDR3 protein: CASRRTSGNANTGELFF. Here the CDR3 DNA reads TGTGCCAGTAGACGGACTAGCGGAAATGCTAACACCGGGGAGCTGTTTTTT.

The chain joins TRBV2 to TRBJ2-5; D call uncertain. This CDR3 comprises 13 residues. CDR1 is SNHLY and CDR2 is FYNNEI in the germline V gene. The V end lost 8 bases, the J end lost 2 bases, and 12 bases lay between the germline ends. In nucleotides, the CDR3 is TGTGCCAGCGCCCAGGCAATGCAAGAGACCCAGTACTTC. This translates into CASAQAMQETQYF.

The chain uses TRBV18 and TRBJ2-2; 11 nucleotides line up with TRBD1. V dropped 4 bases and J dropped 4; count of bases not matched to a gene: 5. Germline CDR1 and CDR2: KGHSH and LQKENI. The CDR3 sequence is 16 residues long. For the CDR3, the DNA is TGTGCCAGCTCACTACCCGGGACAGGGGGCACCGGGGAGCTGTTTTTT. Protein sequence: CASSLPGTGGTGELFF.

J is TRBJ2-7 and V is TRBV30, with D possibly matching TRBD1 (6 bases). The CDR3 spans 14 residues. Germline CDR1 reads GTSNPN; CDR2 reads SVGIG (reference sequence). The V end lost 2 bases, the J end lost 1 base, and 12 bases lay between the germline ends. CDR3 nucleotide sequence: TGTGCCTGGAGTCCAGACAGGTCATCCTACGAGCAGTACTTC. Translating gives CAWSPDRSSYEQYF.

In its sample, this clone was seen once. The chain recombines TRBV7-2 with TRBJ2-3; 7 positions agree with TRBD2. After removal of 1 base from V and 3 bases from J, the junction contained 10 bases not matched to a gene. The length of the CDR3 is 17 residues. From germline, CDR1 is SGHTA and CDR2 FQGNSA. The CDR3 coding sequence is TGTGCCAGCAGCTTAGACGCTGCTAGCGGTTCGACAGATACGCAGTATTTT. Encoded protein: CASSLDAASGSTDTQYF. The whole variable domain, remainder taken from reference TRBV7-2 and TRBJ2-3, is GAGVSQSPSNKVTEKGKDVELRCDPISGHTALYWYRQSLGQGLEFLIYFQGNSAPDKSGLPSDRFSAERTGGSVSTLTIQRTQQEDSAVYLCASSLDAASGSTDTQYFGPGTRLTVL.

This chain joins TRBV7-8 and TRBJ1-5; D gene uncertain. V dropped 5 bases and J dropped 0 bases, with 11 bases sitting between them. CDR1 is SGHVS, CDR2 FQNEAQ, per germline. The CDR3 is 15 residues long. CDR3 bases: TGTGCCAGCAGCCACACGAGACTTAGCAATCAGCCCCAGCATTTT. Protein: CASSHTRLSNQPQHF.

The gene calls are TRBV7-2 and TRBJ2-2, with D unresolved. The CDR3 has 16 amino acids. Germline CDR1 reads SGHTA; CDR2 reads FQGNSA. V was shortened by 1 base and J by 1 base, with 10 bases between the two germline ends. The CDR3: CASSLVAVKNTGELFF. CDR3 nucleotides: TGTGCCAGCAGCTTAGTGGCCGTTAAGAACACCGGGGAGCTGTTTTTT.

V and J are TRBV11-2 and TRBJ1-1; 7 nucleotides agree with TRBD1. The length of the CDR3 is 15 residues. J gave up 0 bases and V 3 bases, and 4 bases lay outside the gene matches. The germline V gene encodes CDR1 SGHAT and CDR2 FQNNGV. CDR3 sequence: CASSLGQMMNTEAFF. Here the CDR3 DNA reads TGTGCCAGCAGCTTGGGACAGATGATGAACACTGAAGCTTTCTTT. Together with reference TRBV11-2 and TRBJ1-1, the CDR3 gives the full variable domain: EAGVAQSPRYKIIEKRQSVAFWCNPISGHATLYWYQQILGQGPKLLIQFQNNGVVDDSQLPKDRFSAERLKGVDSTLKIQPAKLEDSAVYLCASSLGQMMNTEAFFGQGTRLTVV.

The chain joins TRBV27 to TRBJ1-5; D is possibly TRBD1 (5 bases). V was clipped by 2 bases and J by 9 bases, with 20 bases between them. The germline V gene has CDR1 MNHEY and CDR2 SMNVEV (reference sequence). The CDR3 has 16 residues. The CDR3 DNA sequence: TGTGCCAGCAGTTTAAGAATCGGGGGGGGACTGGCGCCCCAGCATTTT. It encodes CASSLRIGGGLAPQHF.